These 9 T cell receptor beta chains were sequenced from one sample in a study of T cell responses to AZD1222 COVID-19 vaccine. The table came from immunoSEQ multiplex PCR; TCRdb's copy has only in-frame clones and leaves some out. The sample records about 94,000 clones, 88% being singletons. The sequencing here drew on peripheral blood, taken on day 0 of AZD1222 vaccination. The origin of the receptors is an adult in good health.

The chain links TRBV7-2 to TRBJ1-6, with 8 bases identical to TRBD1. The germline V gene encodes CDR1 SGHTA and CDR2 FQGNSA. Losses at the gene ends were 6 bases for V and 0 bases for J; bases not matched to a gene: 7. The CDR3 length is 17 residues. This CDR3 reads CASRGQGGSSYNSPLHF. CDR3 nucleotide sequence: TGTGCCAGCAGAGGACAGGGTGGAAGCTCCTATAATTCACCCCTCCACTTT. Drawing the rest from reference TRBV7-2 and TRBJ1-6, the complete variable domain is GAGVSQSPSNKVTEKGKDVELRCDPISGHTALYWYRQSLGQGLEFLIYFQGNSAPDKSGLPSDRFSAERTGGSVSTLTIQRTQQEDSAVYLCASRGQGGSSYNSPLHFGNGTRLTVT.

The chain recombines TRBV24-1 with TRBJ1-1; no reliable D call. Germline V gene data show CDR1 as KGHDR and CDR2 as SFDVKD. V lost 6 bases and J 2 bases, leaving 6 bases between the germline ends. This CDR3 has 12 residues. CDR3: CATSLGNTEAFF. The CDR3 region has the DNA TGTGCCACCAGTCTGGGTAACACTGAAGCTTTCTTT.

J is TRBJ1-2 and V is TRBV19, with TRBD1 as a possible D gene (6 bases). Germline V lookup: CDR1 LNHDA, CDR2 SQIVND (reference sequence). This CDR3 comprises 15 residues. V was shortened by 1 base and J by 4 bases, with 13 bases between the two germline ends. The DNA of the CDR3 is TGTGCCAGTAGTATAGTGTTCGGACAGATCTATGGCTACACCTTC. It codes for CASSIVFGQIYGYTF. The whole variable domain, filled in from reference TRBV19 and TRBJ1-2, reads DGGITQSPKYLFRKEGQNVTLSCEQNLNHDAMYWYRQDPGQGLRLIYYSQIVNDFQKGDIAEGYSVSREKKESFPLTVTSAQKNPTAFYLCASSIVFGQIYGYTFGSGTRLTVV.

CDR3 nucleotide sequence: TGCGCCAGCAGCCAAGTAGGTCGGGGAGAGACCCAGTACTTC. As protein: CASSQVGRGETQYF. V and J are TRBV4-3 and TRBJ2-5; a weak D match, TRBD2 (5 bases). The CDR3 runs to 14 residues. Trimming shortened V by 1 base and J by 4 bases, and 10 bases separated the two germline ends. In germline, CDR1 is LGHNA, CDR2 YSLEER.

The chain recombines TRBV28 with TRBJ1-3, with TRBD1 identical over 9 bases. The junction had 3 bases not matched to a gene; V was cut back by 10 bases and J by 2 bases. The germline gives CDR1 MDHEN, CDR2 SYDVKM. The CDR3 sequence is 13 residues long. CDR3 coding DNA: TGTGCCACCGGGACAGGGACTGGAAACACCATATATTTT. Translating it yields CATGTGTGNTIYF. The full variable domain, completed using reference TRBV28 and TRBJ1-3, is DVKVTQSSRYLVKRTGEKVFLECVQDMDHENMFWYRQDPGLGLRLIYFSYDVKMKEKGDIPEGYSVSREKKERFSLILESASTNQTSMYLCATGTGTGNTIYFGEGSWLTVV.

The chain is built from TRBV5-4 and TRBJ2-6; 8 nucleotides match TRBD1. Germline CDR1 SGHNT, CDR2 YYREEE (reference sequence). This CDR3 is built from 15 residues. The V gene end was trimmed by 4 bases and the J gene end by 7 bases; junction bases not matched to a gene: 7. CDR3 loop: CASSKPGGDANVLTF. Written as DNA, the CDR3 is TGTGCCAGCAGCAAACCAGGGGGCGATGCCAACGTCCTGACTTTC.

The rearrangement links TRBV7-8 to TRBJ1-4; the D gene is possibly TRBD1 (5 bases). This CDR3 comprises 17 residues. Germline V gene data show CDR1 as SGHVS and CDR2 as FQNEAQ. The V gene lost 3 bases and the J gene lost 5 bases, with 19 bases spanning the gap. CDR3 nucleotides: TGTGCCAGCAGCTTCAGCGGGACCCGGGACGGGAATGAAAAACTGTTTTTT. Translating it yields CASSFSGTRDGNEKLFF. The full variable domain, with the rest looked up from reference TRBV7-8 and TRBJ1-4, is GAGVSQSPRYKVAKRGQDVALRCDPISGHVSLFWYQQALGQGPEFLTYFQNEAQLDKSGLPSDRFFAERPEGSVSTLKIQRTQQEDSAVYLCASSFSGTRDGNEKLFFGSGTQLSVL.

The chain uses TRBV9 and TRBJ2-3; tentatively, D is TRBD1 (5 bases). Trimming cost V 0 bases and J 9 bases, with 14 bases left between them. The CDR3 covers 14 residues. Germline V gene data show CDR1 as SGDLS and CDR2 as YYNGEE. The CDR3 nucleotides read TGTGCCAGCAGCGTAGCCAGCCTCCCAGGGACGCAGTATTTT. Translating it yields CASSVASLPGTQYF.

The chain combines TRBV9 with TRBJ1-2, with 11 bases aligning to TRBD1. CDR1 SGDLS and CDR2 YYNGEE come from the germline V gene. After removal of 3 bases from V and 4 bases from J, the junction contained 11 bases not matched to a gene. The CDR3 sequence is 17 residues long. The DNA of the CDR3 is TGTGCCAGCAGCGGCGGACAGGGGGCCCGTGGCCTCTATGGCTACACCTTC. This codes for CASSGGQGARGLYGYTF. The whole variable domain, filled in from reference TRBV9 and TRBJ1-2, reads DSGVTQTPKHLITATGQRVTLRCSPRSGDLSVYWYQQSLDQGLQFLIQYYNGEERAKGNILERFSAQQFPDLHSELNLSSLELGDSALYFCASSGGQGARGLYGYTFGSGTRLTVV.